Each of the 3 T cell receptor beta chains below was sequenced from the same sample in a study of graft-versus-host responses after intestinal transplantation. These receptors have no identified antigens. TCRdb's copy holds only in-frame clones and misses some; the assay was immunoSEQ multiplex PCR. This sample has roughly 100,000 clones, with about 90% found just once. The sequences come from unstimulated CD4+ T cells sorted from spleen or lymph node cells, collected before intestinal transplant. Every receptor here comes from a human donor who received an intestinal transplant.

This chain links TRBV12-5 with TRBJ1-5, with D hard to call. The CDR3 length is 14 residues. Per germline, CDR1 LGHNT and CDR2 FRNRAP. V gave up 1 base and J gave up 1 base, with 5 bases separating them. The CDR3 reads CASGLEGSNQPQHF. CDR3 in DNA: TGTGCTAGTGGTTTGGAGGGAAGCAATCAGCCCCAGCATTTT.

V is TRBV15 and J is TRBJ2-7; D is unclear. V was trimmed by 0 bases and J by 0 bases, leaving 18 bases between them. Germline values: CDR1 LNHNV, CDR2 YYDKDF (reference sequence). CDR3 size: 18 residues. CDR3 DNA: TGTGCCACCAGCAGAGATTTGGACCCCGCGGCCGACTCCTACGAGCAGTACTTC. Its protein is CATSRDLDPAADSYEQYF.

This rearrangement joins TRBV6-6 to TRBJ2-2; D is perhaps TRBD1 (6 bases). The CDR3 consists of 14 residues. With 11 bases removed from V and 9 bases from J, the gap between germline ends came to 22 bases. Germline values: CDR1 MNHNY, CDR2 SVGAGI (reference sequence). The CDR3 protein is CAASGTFIWRELFF. DNA of the CDR3: TGTGCCGCTTCCGGGACATTTATTTGGCGGGAGCTGTTTTTT.